Listed below are T cell receptor beta chains from one sample, sequenced in a study of OX40 agonist ivuxolimab in advanced cancers. Sequencing used immunoSEQ multiplex PCR; TCRdb keeps in-frame clones, though not all of them. The sample consists of approximately 19,000 clones, about nine tenths of them appearing once. The sequenced sample was CD4+ or CD8+ T cells sorted from blood, obtained in a trial of the OX40 agonist ivuxolimab. The receptors derive from an adult with an advanced solid tumor such as melanoma, head and neck, liver or kidney cancer. Both conserved end residues are part of each CDR3.

cdr3_aa,v_call,j_call
CASSDSGSSYEQYF,TRBV9,TRBJ2-7
CASRSPVLGEETQYF,TRBV7-8,TRBJ2-5
CASSLRGIAKNIQYF,TRBV28,TRBJ2-4
CASSSSGKNQPQHF,TRBV6-5,TRBJ1-5
CSVEGQGIHEQYF,TRBV29-1,TRBJ2-7
CASSFPTNTEAFF,TRBV5-6,TRBJ1-1
CASADGSPFYGYTF,TRBV2,TRBJ1-2
CASSWIGGTASSPLHF,TRBV7-4,TRBJ1-6
CASSPPWGSYEQYF,TRBV4-1,TRBJ2-7
CAWELPGQGPFQETQYF,TRBV30,TRBJ2-5
CASSLYRGSGELFF,TRBV27,TRBJ2-2
CASSVVGQGFEKLFF,TRBV9,TRBJ1-4
CASSIPLSGYTF,TRBV9,TRBJ1-2
CASSQDSGGRPDTQYF,TRBV4-2,TRBJ2-3
CASSLRGGAYNEQFF,TRBV27,TRBJ2-1
CASSLTGGNTDTQYF,TRBV7-3,TRBJ2-3
CASSSGDERDNYNEQFF,TRBV13,TRBJ2-1
CASSVVGSYNEQFF,TRBV9,TRBJ2-1
CASSLETDTQYF,TRBV5-1,TRBJ2-3
CASSVGYSQETQYF,TRBV9,TRBJ2-5